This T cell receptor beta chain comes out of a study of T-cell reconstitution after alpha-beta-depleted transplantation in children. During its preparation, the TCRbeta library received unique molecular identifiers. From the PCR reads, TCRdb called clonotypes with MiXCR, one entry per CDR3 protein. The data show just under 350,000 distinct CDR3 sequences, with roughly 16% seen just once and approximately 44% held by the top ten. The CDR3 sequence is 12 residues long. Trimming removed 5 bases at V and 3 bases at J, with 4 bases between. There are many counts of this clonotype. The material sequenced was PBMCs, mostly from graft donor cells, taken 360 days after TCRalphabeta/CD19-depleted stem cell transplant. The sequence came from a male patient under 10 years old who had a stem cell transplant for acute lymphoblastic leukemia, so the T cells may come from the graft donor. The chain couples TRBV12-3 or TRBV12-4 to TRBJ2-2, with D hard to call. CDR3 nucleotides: TGTGCCAGCAGTCGGGACACCGGGGAGCTGTTTTTT. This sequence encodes CASSRDTGELFF.